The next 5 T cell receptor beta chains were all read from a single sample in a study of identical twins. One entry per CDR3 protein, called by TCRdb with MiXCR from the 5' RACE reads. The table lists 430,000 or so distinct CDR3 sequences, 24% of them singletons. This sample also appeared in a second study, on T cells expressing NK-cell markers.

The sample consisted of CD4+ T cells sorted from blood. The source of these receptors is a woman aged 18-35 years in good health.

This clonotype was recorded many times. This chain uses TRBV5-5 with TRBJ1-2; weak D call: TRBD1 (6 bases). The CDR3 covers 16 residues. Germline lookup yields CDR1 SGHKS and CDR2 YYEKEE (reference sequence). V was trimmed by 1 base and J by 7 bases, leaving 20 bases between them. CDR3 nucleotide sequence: TGTGCCAGCAGCTTGACGACAGGCTCCTCAGGTCGTGGCTACACCTTC. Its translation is CASSLTTGSSGRGYTF. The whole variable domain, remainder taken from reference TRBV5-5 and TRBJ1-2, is DAGVTQSPTHLIKTRGQQVTLRCSPISGHKSVSWYQQVLGQGPQFIFQYYEKEERGRGNFPDRFSARQFPNYSSELNVNALLLGDSALYLCASSLTTGSSGRGYTFGSGTRLTVV.

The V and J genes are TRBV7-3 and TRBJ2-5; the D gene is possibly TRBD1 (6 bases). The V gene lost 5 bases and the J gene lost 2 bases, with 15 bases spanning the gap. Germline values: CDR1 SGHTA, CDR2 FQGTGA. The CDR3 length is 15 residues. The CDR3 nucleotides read TGTGCCAGCAGCCGAAGGGGACACCCACAAGAGACCCAGTACTTC. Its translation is CASSRRGHPQETQYF.

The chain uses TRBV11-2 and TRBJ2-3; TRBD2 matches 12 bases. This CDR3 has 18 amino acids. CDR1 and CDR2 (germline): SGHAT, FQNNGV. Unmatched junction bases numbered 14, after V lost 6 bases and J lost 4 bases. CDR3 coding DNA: TGTGCCAGCAGTTTGATCTCGTCTAGCGGGGGGGCCGCAGATACGCAGTATTTT. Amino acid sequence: CASSLISSSGGAADTQYF.

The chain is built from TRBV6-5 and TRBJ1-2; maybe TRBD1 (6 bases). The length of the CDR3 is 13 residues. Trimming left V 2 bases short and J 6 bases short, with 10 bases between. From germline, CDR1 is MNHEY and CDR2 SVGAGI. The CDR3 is CASSYNRDNGYTF. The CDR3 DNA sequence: TGTGCCAGCAGTTACAACAGGGACAATGGCTACACCTTC.

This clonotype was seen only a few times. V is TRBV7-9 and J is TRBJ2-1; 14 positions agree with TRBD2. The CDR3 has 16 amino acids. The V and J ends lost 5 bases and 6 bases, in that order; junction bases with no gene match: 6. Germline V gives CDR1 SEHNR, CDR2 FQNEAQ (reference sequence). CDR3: CASSGGTSGSVNEQFF. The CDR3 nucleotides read TGTGCCAGCAGCGGGGGGACTAGCGGGAGTGTCAATGAGCAGTTCTTC.